The 11 T cell receptor beta chains below come from one sample, sequenced in a study of T cells in localized non-small cell lung cancer. Assay used: immunoSEQ multiplex PCR; TCRdb lists only in-frame clones, some missing. The sample consists of around 91,000 clones, 80% to 90% of them appearing once. This specimen consisted of peripheral blood, obtained before any cancer treatment. These receptors all stem from a man aged 40 to 70 with stage I squamous cell lung carcinoma.

This clone was seen once. The chain uses TRBV9 and TRBJ2-5, with 9 bases that match TRBD2. From germline, CDR1 is SGDLS and CDR2 YYNGEE. The CDR3 length is 15 residues. V shed 2 bases, J shed 4 bases, and the junction held 6 bases outside the gene matches. The CDR3 bases are TGTGCCAGCAGCGTTCAAGCGGGGGGCGTAGAGACCCAGTACTTC. The encoded protein is CASSVQAGGVETQYF. The full variable domain, completed using reference TRBV9 and TRBJ2-5, is DSGVTQTPKHLITATGQRVTLRCSPRSGDLSVYWYQQSLDQGLQFLIQYYNGEERAKGNILERFSAQQFPDLHSELNLSSLELGDSALYFCASSVQAGGVETQYFGPGTRLLVL.

The DNA for the CDR3 is TGCGCCAGCAGCCAGGATCGGACAGGGGAAGGCTACACCTTC. This translates into CASSQDRTGEGYTF. The chain uses TRBV4-1 and TRBJ1-2; 9 positions match TRBD1. From germline, CDR1 is MGHRA and CDR2 YSYEKL. Unmatched junction bases numbered 7, after V lost 3 bases and J lost 8 bases. The CDR3 sequence is 14 residues long.

The rearrangement uses TRBV27 and TRBJ2-7; TRBD2 agrees at 10 bases. In germline, CDR1 is MNHEY, CDR2 SMNVEV (reference sequence). CDR3 length equals 15 residues. The J segment lost 7 bases and the V segment lost 3 bases, leaving 9 bases of the junction unmatched. The CDR3 region has the DNA TGTGCCAGCAGTTTCTGGCTAGCGGGGGCACGGGAGCAGTACTTC. Its protein product is CASSFWLAGAREQYF.

The rearrangement links TRBV5-6 to TRBJ2-3; 11 nucleotides match TRBD2. This CDR3 spans 18 amino acids. The germline gives CDR1 SGHDT, CDR2 YYEEEE. V lost 2 bases to trimming and J lost 0 bases; unmatched junction nucleotides: 8. CDR3 DNA: TGTGCCAGCAGCTTACCCGGGGGACTAGCGGACAGCACAGATACGCAGTATTTT. This sequence encodes CASSLPGGLADSTDTQYF.

The rearrangement links TRBV12-5 to TRBJ1-3, with 9 bases identical to TRBD1. Germline loops: CDR1 LGHNT, CDR2 FRNRAP. The V and J ends lost 5 bases and 1 base, in that order; junction bases with no gene match: 3. The CDR3 is 15 amino acids. The CDR3 DNA follows: TGTGCTAGTGGTGGACAGGGGCGGTCTGGAAACACCATATATTTT. This gives the protein CASGGQGRSGNTIYF.

This clone was seen just once. The genes are TRBV7-3 and TRBJ2-1; D is possibly TRBD2 (5 bases). CDR1 and CDR2 from the germline V gene are SGHTA and FQGTGA. V was cut by 5 bases and J by 6 bases, with 11 bases left in between. This CDR3 spans 13 amino acids. The CDR3 spells CASSQARGNEQFF. In DNA, the CDR3 is TGTGCCAGCAGCCAGGCCCGGGGCAATGAGCAGTTCTTC. Full variable domain (rest looked up from reference TRBV7-3 and TRBJ2-1): GAGVSQTPSNKVTEKGKYVELRCDPISGHTALYWYRQSLGQGPEFLIYFQGTGAADDSGLPNDRFFAVRPEGSVSTLKIQRTERGDSAVYLCASSQARGNEQFFGPGTRLTVL.

This chain joins TRBV18 and TRBJ2-1; TRBD2 might be the D (5 bases). The ends were cut back, 6 bases at V and 7 bases at J, with 7 bases in the middle. CDR1 is KGHSH and CDR2 is LQKENI in the germline V gene. This CDR3 is built from 11 residues. CDR3 protein: CASSPGNEQFF. The CDR3 nucleotides are TGTGCCAGCTCGCCGGGGAATGAGCAGTTCTTC. The full variable domain, with the rest looked up from reference TRBV18 and TRBJ2-1, is NAGVMQNPRHLVRRRGQEARLRCSPMKGHSHVYWYRQLPEEGLKFMVYLQKENIIDESGMPKERFSAEFPKEGPSILRIQQVVRGDSAAYFCASSPGNEQFFGPGTRLTVL.

The V and J genes are TRBV7-6 and TRBJ1-1; no definite D call. The CDR3 length is 15 residues. Germline V gives CDR1 SGHVS, CDR2 FNYEAQ. Trimming removed 2 bases at V and 1 base at J, with 11 bases between. DNA for the CDR3: TGTGCCAGCAGCTTAATCCCCCCGGGGAACACTGAAGCTTTCTTT. This codes for CASSLIPPGNTEAFF. Variable domain in full (rest from reference TRBV7-6 and TRBJ1-1): GAGVSQSPRYKVTKRGQDVALRCDPISGHVSLYWYRQALGQGPEFLTYFNYEAQQDKSGLPNDRFSAERPEGSISTLTIQRTEQRDSAMYRCASSLIPPGNTEAFFGQGTRLTVV.

The genes are TRBV18 and TRBJ1-2; D unclear. Per germline, CDR1 KGHSH and CDR2 LQKENI. This CDR3 is built from 15 residues. Trimming removed 2 bases at V and 5 bases at J, with 15 bases between. CDR3 bases: TGTGCCAGCTCACCAAGGCAAGGCCGGGTATATGGCTACACCTTC. This encodes CASSPRQGRVYGYTF.

J is TRBJ1-1 and V is TRBV5-8; tentative D call: TRBD1 (6 bases). The V gene's germline CDR1 is SGHTS and CDR2 YDEGEE. V shed 0 bases and J shed 5 bases, with 11 bases lying between them. The CDR3 contains 14 residues. CDR3 sequence reads: CASSLAPGQTEAFF. The CDR3 region has the DNA TGTGCCAGCAGCTTGGCCCCCGGACAGACTGAAGCTTTCTTT.

This clone was seen just once. The chain carries TRBV4-2 and TRBJ1-3; 8 nucleotides agree with TRBD1. The CDR3 is made up of 17 amino acids. CDR1 is LGHNA and CDR2 is YNFKEQ in the germline V gene. Unmatched junction bases numbered 6, after V lost 2 bases and J lost 0 bases. Written as DNA, the CDR3 is TGTGCCAGCAGCCAAAATCCCACAGGGGGCTCTGGAAACACCATATATTTT. This sequence encodes CASSQNPTGGSGNTIYF.